This TCR beta chain was recorded in a study of blood T cell repertoires in COVID-19. In the study overall: Acute and convalescent COVID-19 specimens originated in the United States, Italy and Spain. PBMCs, B-cell-depleted T cells, or T cells were the source of the cDNA or gDNA that made up the material.

CDR3 size: 12 residues. The germline CDR1 and CDR2 sequences are MDHEN and SYDVKM. Trimming took 3 bases from V and 13 from J, leaving 12 bases between them. Authors' analysis steps: The authors estimated nucleated cell counts from reference gene primer amplification. Assay used: immunoSEQ multiplex PCR; TCRdb lists only in-frame clones, some missing. V and J calls and clone size are those listed in that table; D and trimming were worked out from the DNA. The sample lists about 75,000 clones; around 90% were seen once. The sample comprised peripheral blood. The chain recombines TRBV28 with TRBJ1-4, with a weak D call TRBD1 (6 bases). The TCR originated in a woman between 45 and 65 years old with acute or convalescent COVID-19. The CDR3 loop is CASSFLQGRLFF. The CDR3, as DNA: TGTGCCAGCAGTTTTTTACAGGGTAGACTGTTTTTT.